The 24 T cell receptor beta chains in this list originate from one sample, sequenced in a study of post-analysis software for immune sequencing data. Findings of the study overall: Patients carried several TRBV segments more frequently than controls did, and TRBV5-6, TRBV5-1 and TRBV20-1 were among them.

Included in the TCR beta cDNA libraries were unique molecular identifiers. One entry per CDR3 protein, called by TCRdb with MiXCR from the PCR reads. The sample records 700,000 to 900,000 distinct CDR3 sequences, more than 45% being singletons. These TCRs are of unknown antigen specificity. Source material: blood. These receptors were taken from a girl between 5 and 17 years old with multiple sclerosis.

Concerning this clonotype itself: The junction departs from the called germline gene at one end, perhaps through a read error. The CDR3 region is CATEAGVRDSGANVRTF. CDR3 coding DNA: TGTGCCACCGAAGCGGGAGTAAGGGACTCTGGGGCCAACGTCCGGACTTTC. The rearrangement uses TRBV10-3 and TRBJ2-6; TRBD2 matches 8 bases. Germline V gene lookup returns CDR1 ENHRY and CDR2 SYGVKD. The CDR3 contains 17 residues.

This clonotype was picked up a small number of times. The chain combines TRBV15 with TRBJ2-1, with 11 bases fitting TRBD2. Unmatched junction bases numbered 4, after V lost 3 bases and J lost 3 bases. There are 16 residues in the CDR3. Germline V gene data show CDR1 as LNHNV and CDR2 as YYDKDF (reference sequence). The CDR3 bases are TGTGCCACCAGCAGGGGTACTAGCGGGAGCTACAATGAGCAGTTCTTC. Its protein product is CATSRGTSGSYNEQFF.

The J gene is TRBJ2-1, the V gene TRBV20-1, with a tentative D call TRBD1 (6 bases). V gave up 3 bases and J gave up 4 bases, with 10 bases separating them. Germline CDR1 and CDR2: DFQATT and SNEGSKA (reference sequence). CDR3 length: 13 residues. The CDR3 nucleotides are TGCAGTGCTAGGGACAGCCTTTACAATGAGCAGTTCTTC. It yields the protein CSARDSLYNEQFF.

This clonotype was counted only a few times. This chain joins TRBV29-1 and TRBJ1-1, with 10 positions matching TRBD1. The CDR3 contains 15 residues. Trimming at V came to 7 bases and at J to 5 bases, leaving 13 bases not matched to a gene. From germline, CDR1 is SQVTM and CDR2 ANQGSEA. The CDR3 region has the DNA TGCAGCGCGACAGGGACAGGGGCGGGTTGGACTGAAGCTTTCTTT. Residues: CSATGTGAGWTEAFF.

This clonotype has more than one count but fewer than ten. V usage is TRBV7-6 and J usage is TRBJ2-3, with D maybe TRBD2 (6 bases). Germline V gene sequence: CDR1 SGHVS, CDR2 FNYEAQ. V was cut by 3 bases and J by 6 bases, with 13 bases left in between. This CDR3 region has 14 residues. CDR3: CASSLSGVADTQYF. The CDR3 coding sequence is TGTGCCAGCAGCTTGTCGGGAGTCGCGGATACGCAGTATTTT.

This sequence joins TRBV5-1 and TRBJ2-5; D is unclear. V dropped 4 bases and J dropped 5 bases, with 15 bases sitting between them. Germline V lookup: CDR1 SGHRS, CDR2 YFSETQ. The CDR3 is made up of 14 amino acids. The CDR3 is CASSLGQSWETQYF. CDR3 DNA sequence: TGCGCCAGCAGCCTGGGCCAGAGTTGGGAGACCCAGTACTTC.

J is TRBJ1-5 and V is TRBV28, with TRBD1 identical over 7 bases. Germline V gives CDR1 MDHEN, CDR2 SYDVKM. V trimming: 4 bases; J trimming: 6 bases; junction bases outside the gene matches: 6. This CDR3 spans 14 amino acids. The CDR3 spells CASSSDRVSQPQHF. DNA for the CDR3: TGTGCCAGCAGTTCTGACAGGGTTAGTCAGCCCCAGCATTTT. The full variable domain, completed using reference TRBV28 and TRBJ1-5, is DVKVTQSSRYLVKRTGEKVFLECVQDMDHENMFWYRQDPGLGLRLIYFSYDVKMKEKGDIPEGYSVSREKKERFSLILESASTNQTSMYLCASSSDRVSQPQHFGDGTRLSIL.

V usage is TRBV30 and J usage is TRBJ2-3, with TRBD1 matching over 9 bases. Germline V gives CDR1 GTSNPN, CDR2 SVGIG (reference sequence). The CDR3 runs 14 residues. J was trimmed by 3 bases and V by 4 bases; bases with no gene match: 5. DNA of the CDR3: TGTGCCTGGACGGTTGGACAGGGGACAGATACGCAGTATTTT. Translating gives CAWTVGQGTDTQYF.

The rearrangement uses TRBV7-9 and TRBJ2-5; D is undetermined. With 5 bases removed from V and 2 bases from J, the gap between germline ends came to 12 bases. Germline V lookup: CDR1 SEHNR, CDR2 FQNEAQ (reference sequence). The CDR3 totals 14 residues. The CDR3 here is CASSQVTKQETQYF. CDR3 in DNA: TGTGCCAGCAGCCAGGTCACCAAGCAAGAGACCCAGTACTTC.

The chain couples TRBV4-3 to TRBJ2-4; D is perhaps TRBD2 (6 bases). Near its end, the DNA agrees better with TRBJ2-7, so the J call may be wrong. The CDR3 runs to 15 residues. CDR1 and CDR2 from the germline V gene are LGHNA and YSLEER. CDR3: CASSPEGGYSYEQYF. The CDR3 DNA is TGCGCCAGCAGCCCCGAGGGAGGATACTCCTACGAGCAGTACTTC.

This clonotype has more than one count but fewer than ten. The chain combines TRBV11-3 with TRBJ2-1; D might be TRBD1 (5 bases). Germline V CDR1 and CDR2: SGHNT, YENEEA. V lost 0 bases and J 4 bases, leaving 7 bases between the germline ends. The CDR3 sequence is 14 residues long. The chain's CDR3 is CASSLDRVYNEQFF. The CDR3 nucleotides read TGTGCCAGCAGCTTAGACAGGGTATACAATGAGCAGTTCTTC.

CDR3 DNA sequence: TGTGCCAGCAGCTTAGGGGGCGGGGGGAGTATCTACGAGCAGTACTTC. Protein product: CASSLGGGGSIYEQYF. The chain is built from TRBV7-2 and TRBJ2-7; 8 bases are shared with TRBD2. Germline V CDR1 and CDR2: SGHTA, FQGNSA. J gave up 3 bases and V 1 base, and 8 bases lay outside the gene matches. The CDR3 runs 16 residues.

This clonotype has a handful of counts. J is TRBJ1-1 and V is TRBV9; D is uncertain. Germline CDR1 reads SGDLS; CDR2 reads YYNGEE. With 0 bases removed from V and 1 base from J, the gap between germline ends came to 10 bases. The CDR3 is made up of 15 amino acids. The CDR3 coding sequence is TGTGCCAGCAGCGTAGGGGTCCGGGGGAACACTGAAGCTTTCTTT. Its protein is CASSVGVRGNTEAFF.

The chain combines TRBV6-1 with TRBJ1-2; D remains unclear. The CDR3 consists of 14 residues. The germline gives CDR1 MNHNS, CDR2 SASEGT. Trimming shortened V by 0 bases and J by 6 bases, and 11 bases separated the two germline ends. CDR3 protein: CASSEASGIDGYTF. As DNA, the CDR3 is TGTGCCAGCAGTGAAGCGTCGGGCATCGATGGCTACACCTTC.

The V gene is TRBV4-3, the J gene TRBJ2-4; D remains unclear. With the DNA end fitting TRBJ2-7 better, the J assignment may be wrong. There are 13 residues in the CDR3. Germline V gene sequence: CDR1 LGHNA, CDR2 YSLEER. The CDR3 is CASSQEPTYEQYF. The DNA of the CDR3 is TGCGCCAGCAGCCAAGAGCCCACCTACGAGCAGTACTTC.

There are a few counts of this clonotype. This sequence joins TRBV6-2 or TRBV6-3 and TRBJ2-7; 7 nucleotides line up with TRBD1. This CDR3 comprises 15 residues. Unmatched junction bases numbered 10, after V lost 5 bases and J lost 3 bases. Germline assignment: CDR1 MNHEY and CDR2 SVGEGT. CDR3 in DNA: TGTGCCAGCAGTGACACCGGGACAGAAGTCTACGAGCAGTACTTC. This gives the protein CASSDTGTEVYEQYF.

This clonotype was observed a handful of times. The J gene is TRBJ2-7, the V gene TRBV25-1; possible D gene TRBD2, 6 bases. This CDR3 comprises 14 residues. V gave up 7 bases and J gave up 2 bases, with 15 bases separating them. The germline CDR1 and CDR2 sequences are MGHDK and SYGVNS. The CDR3 protein is CASIRRREAYEQYF. CDR3 nucleotides: TGTGCCAGCATAAGACGGCGGGAAGCCTACGAGCAGTACTTC.

The V and J genes are TRBV29-1 and TRBJ2-3; D is uncertain. The V gene lost 5 bases and the J gene lost 5 bases, with 14 bases spanning the gap. Germline loops: CDR1 SQVTM, CDR2 ANQGSEA. This CDR3 has 13 residues. CDR3 DNA: TGCAGCGTTTTGGCACCGAACAAAGATACGCAGTATTTT. Translated: CSVLAPNKDTQYF.

The rearrangement links TRBV9 to TRBJ2-1; TRBD2 agrees at 7 bases. The V gene's germline CDR1 is SGDLS and CDR2 YYNGEE. This CDR3 comprises 16 residues. J lost 7 bases, V lost 3 bases, and 13 bases had no gene match. CDR3 residues: CASSASSSGRVNEQFF. The CDR3 DNA is TGTGCCAGCAGCGCCTCATCTAGCGGAAGGGTGAATGAGCAGTTCTTC. The full variable domain, with the rest looked up from reference TRBV9 and TRBJ2-1, is DSGVTQTPKHLITATGQRVTLRCSPRSGDLSVYWYQQSLDQGLQFLIQYYNGEERAKGNILERFSAQQFPDLHSELNLSSLELGDSALYFCASSASSSGRVNEQFFGPGTRLTVL.

This clonotype was seen only a few times. The chain has TRBV29-1 and TRBJ2-7; D remains ambiguous. Trimming left V 2 bases short and J 2 bases short, with 13 bases between. Germline V CDR1 and CDR2: SQVTM, ANQGSEA. The CDR3 loop spans 14 amino acids. CDR3 residues: CSVEWGNPPYEQYF. The CDR3 nucleotides are TGCAGCGTTGAATGGGGTAACCCCCCCTACGAGCAGTACTTC.

Concerning this clonotype itself: Relative to the germline gene, one junction end is altered; a read error may explain this. This sequence joins TRBV7-9 and TRBJ2-7; 9 bases match TRBD1. The CDR3 runs 15 residues. Germline lookup yields CDR1 SEHNR and CDR2 FQNEAQ (reference sequence). CDR3 amino acids: CASSSGQGFSHEQYF. The CDR3 DNA reads TGTGCCAGCAGCTCGGGACAGGGATTCTCCCACGAGCAGTACTTC.

The chain carries TRBV6-1 and TRBJ2-4; 9 nucleotides line up with TRBD2. The J call is uncertain, as TRBJ2-5 better fits the DNA end. This CDR3 is built from 15 residues. CDR1 is MNHNS, CDR2 SASEGT, per germline. The CDR3 loop reads CASSALAGAQETQYF. CDR3 coding DNA: TGTGCCAGCAGTGCCTTAGCGGGAGCGCAAGAGACCCAGTACTTC.

The V gene is TRBV12-3 or TRBV12-4, the J gene TRBJ1-2, with D maybe TRBD1 (5 bases). The CDR3 sequence is 14 residues long. Trimming shortened V by 3 bases and J by 4 bases, and 12 bases separated the two germline ends. The DNA of the CDR3 is TGTGCCAGCAGTTTTCAGGGTTGGCGCTATGGCTACACCTTC. It is translated as CASSFQGWRYGYTF.

This sequence joins TRBV20-1 and TRBJ2-3; TRBD2 agrees at 13 bases. With 0 bases clipped from V and 5 bases from J, the junction kept 8 bases outside the gene matches. This CDR3 has 17 amino acids. CDR1 and CDR2 from the germline V gene are DFQATT and SNEGSKA (reference sequence). The CDR3 coding sequence is TGCAGTGCTAGAGATTCTTTAACTAGCGGGAGGGTAGATACGCAGTATTTT. This translates into CSARDSLTSGRVDTQYF.